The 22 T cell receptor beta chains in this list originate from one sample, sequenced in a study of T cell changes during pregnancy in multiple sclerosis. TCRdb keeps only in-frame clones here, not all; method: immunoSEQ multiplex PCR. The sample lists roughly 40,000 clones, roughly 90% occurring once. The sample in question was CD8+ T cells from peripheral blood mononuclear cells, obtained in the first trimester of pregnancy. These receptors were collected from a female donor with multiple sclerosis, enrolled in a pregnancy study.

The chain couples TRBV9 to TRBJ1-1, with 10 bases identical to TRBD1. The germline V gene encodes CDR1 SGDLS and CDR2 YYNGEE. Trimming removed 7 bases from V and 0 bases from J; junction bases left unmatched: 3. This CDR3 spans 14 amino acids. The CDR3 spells CASGGQGLNTEAFF. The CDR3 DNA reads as TGTGCCAGCGGGGGACAGGGGCTGAACACTGAAGCTTTCTTT.

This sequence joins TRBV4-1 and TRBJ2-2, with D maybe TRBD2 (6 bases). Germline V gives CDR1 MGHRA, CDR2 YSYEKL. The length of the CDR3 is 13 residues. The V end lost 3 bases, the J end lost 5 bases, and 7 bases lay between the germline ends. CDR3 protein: CASSQGLTGELFF. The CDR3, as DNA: TGCGCCAGCAGCCAGGGACTTACCGGGGAGCTGTTTTTT.

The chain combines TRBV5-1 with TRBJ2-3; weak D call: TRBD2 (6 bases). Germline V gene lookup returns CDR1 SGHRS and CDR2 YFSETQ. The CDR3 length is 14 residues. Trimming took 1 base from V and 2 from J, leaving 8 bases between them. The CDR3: CASSLTSFTDTQYF. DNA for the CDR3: TGCGCCAGCAGCTTGACTAGCTTCACAGATACGCAGTATTTT.

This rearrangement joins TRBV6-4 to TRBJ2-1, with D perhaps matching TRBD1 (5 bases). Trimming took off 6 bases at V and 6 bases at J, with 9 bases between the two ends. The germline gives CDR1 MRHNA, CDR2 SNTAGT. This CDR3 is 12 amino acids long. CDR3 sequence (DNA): TGTGCCAGCAGCCAACAGGCCAATGAGCAGTTCTTC. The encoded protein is CASSQQANEQFF.

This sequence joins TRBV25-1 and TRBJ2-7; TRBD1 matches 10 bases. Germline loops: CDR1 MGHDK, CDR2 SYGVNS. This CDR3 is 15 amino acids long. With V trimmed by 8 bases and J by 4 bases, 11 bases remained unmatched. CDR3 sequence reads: CASSRDRGPSYEQYF. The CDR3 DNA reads TGTGCCAGCTCCCGGGACAGGGGACCTTCGTACGAGCAGTACTTC.

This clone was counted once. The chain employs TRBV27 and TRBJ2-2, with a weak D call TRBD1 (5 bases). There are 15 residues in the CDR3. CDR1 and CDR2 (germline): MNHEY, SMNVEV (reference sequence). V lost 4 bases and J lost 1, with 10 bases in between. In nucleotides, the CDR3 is TGTGCCAGCAGTTCGGCAGGGATGAACACCGGGGAGCTGTTTTTT. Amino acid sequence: CASSSAGMNTGELFF.

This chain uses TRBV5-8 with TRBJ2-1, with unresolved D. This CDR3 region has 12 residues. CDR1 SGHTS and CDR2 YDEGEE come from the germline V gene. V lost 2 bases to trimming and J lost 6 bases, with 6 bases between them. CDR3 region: CASSFSRNEQFF. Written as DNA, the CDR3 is TGTGCCAGCAGCTTTTCCCGCAATGAGCAGTTCTTC. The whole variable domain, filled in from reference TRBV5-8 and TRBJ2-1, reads EAGVTQSPTHLIKTRGQQATLRCSPISGHTSVYWYQQALGLGLQFLLWYDEGEERNRGNFPPRFSGRQFPNYSSELNVNALELEDSALYLCASSFSRNEQFFGPGTRLTVL.

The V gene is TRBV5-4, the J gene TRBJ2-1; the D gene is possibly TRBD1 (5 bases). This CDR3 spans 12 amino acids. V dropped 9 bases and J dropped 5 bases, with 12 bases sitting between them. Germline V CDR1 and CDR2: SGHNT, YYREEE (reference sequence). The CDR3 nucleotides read TGTGCCACTAGGGGTCTGGACAATGAGCAGTTCTTC. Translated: CATRGLDNEQFF.

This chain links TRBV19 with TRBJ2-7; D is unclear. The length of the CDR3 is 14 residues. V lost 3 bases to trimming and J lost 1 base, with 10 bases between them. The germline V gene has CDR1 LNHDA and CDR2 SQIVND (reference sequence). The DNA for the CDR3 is TGTGCCAGTAGTATGGGTCAGGCTTCCTACGAGCAGTACTTC. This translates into CASSMGQASYEQYF.

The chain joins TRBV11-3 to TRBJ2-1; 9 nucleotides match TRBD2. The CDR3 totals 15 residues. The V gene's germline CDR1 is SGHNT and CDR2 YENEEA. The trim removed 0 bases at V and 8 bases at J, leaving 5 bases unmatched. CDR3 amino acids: CASSLERGGGHEQFF. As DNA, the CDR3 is TGTGCCAGCAGCTTAGAGCGGGGGGGCGGGCATGAGCAGTTCTTC.

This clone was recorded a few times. The CDR3 is CASSRLAGGPQTTQYF. The CDR3 DNA sequence: TGTGCCAGCAGCAGACTAGCGGGGGGGCCTCAGACGACCCAGTACTTC. J is TRBJ2-5 and V is TRBV6-6, with 14 bases identical to TRBD2. The CDR3 runs 16 residues. Germline trimming cut 6 bases from V and 7 bases from J; bases unmatched to any gene: 10. The germline CDR1 and CDR2 sequences are MNHNY and SVGAGI (reference sequence).

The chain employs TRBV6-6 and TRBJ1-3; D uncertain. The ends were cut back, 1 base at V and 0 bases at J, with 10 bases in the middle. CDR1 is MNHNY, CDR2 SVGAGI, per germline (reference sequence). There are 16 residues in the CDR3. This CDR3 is CASSYLAVVSGNTIYF. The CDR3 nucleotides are TGTGCCAGCAGTTACTTAGCGGTGGTCTCTGGAAACACCATATATTTT.

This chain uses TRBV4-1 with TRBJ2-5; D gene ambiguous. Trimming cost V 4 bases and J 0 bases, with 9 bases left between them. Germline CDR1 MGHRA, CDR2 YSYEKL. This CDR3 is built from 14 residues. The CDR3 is CASSPTRNQETQYF. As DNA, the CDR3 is TGCGCCAGCAGCCCTACCAGGAACCAAGAGACCCAGTACTTC.

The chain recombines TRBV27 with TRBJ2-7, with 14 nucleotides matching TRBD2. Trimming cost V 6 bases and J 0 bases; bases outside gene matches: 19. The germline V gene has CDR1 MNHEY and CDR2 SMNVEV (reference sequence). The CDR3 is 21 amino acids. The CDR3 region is CASSPQLPGLAGAYFSYEQYF. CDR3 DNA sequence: TGTGCCAGCAGCCCACAATTACCGGGACTAGCGGGGGCTTACTTCTCCTACGAGCAGTACTTC.

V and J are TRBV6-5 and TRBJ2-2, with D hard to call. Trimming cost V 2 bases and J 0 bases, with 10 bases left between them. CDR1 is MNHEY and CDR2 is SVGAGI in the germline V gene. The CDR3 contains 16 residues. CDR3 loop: CASSYGTIANTGELFF. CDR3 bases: TGTGCCAGCAGTTACGGTACAATCGCGAACACCGGGGAGCTGTTTTTT.

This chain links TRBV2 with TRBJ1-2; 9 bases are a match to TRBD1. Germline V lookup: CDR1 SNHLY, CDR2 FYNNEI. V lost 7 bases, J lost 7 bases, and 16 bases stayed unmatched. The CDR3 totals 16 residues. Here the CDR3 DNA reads TGTGCCAGCATAAAGGCTCGGGACAGGGCCGCCTTTGGCTACACCTTC. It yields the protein CASIKARDRAAFGYTF.

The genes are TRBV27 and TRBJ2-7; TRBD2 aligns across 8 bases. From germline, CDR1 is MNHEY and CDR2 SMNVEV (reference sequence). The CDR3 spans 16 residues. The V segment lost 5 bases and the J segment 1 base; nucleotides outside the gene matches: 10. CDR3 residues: CASSPSGGPVSYEQYF. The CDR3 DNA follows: TGTGCCAGCAGTCCCTCGGGGGGGCCGGTATCCTACGAGCAGTACTTC.

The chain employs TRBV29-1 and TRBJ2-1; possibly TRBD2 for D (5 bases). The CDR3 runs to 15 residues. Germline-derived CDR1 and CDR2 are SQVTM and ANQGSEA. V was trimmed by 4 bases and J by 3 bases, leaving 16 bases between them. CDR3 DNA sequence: TGCAGCGTTGTGGGTCCCGGGGTCGTCTACAATGAGCAGTTCTTC. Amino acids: CSVVGPGVVYNEQFF.

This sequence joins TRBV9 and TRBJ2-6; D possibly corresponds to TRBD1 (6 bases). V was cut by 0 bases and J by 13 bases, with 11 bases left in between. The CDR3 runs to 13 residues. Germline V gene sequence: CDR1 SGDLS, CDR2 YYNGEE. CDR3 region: CASSVASGQVLTF. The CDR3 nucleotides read TGTGCCAGCAGCGTAGCAAGTGGACAGGTCCTGACTTTC. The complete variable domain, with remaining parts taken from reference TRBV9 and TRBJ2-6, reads DSGVTQTPKHLITATGQRVTLRCSPRSGDLSVYWYQQSLDQGLQFLIQYYNGEERAKGNILERFSAQQFPDLHSELNLSSLELGDSALYFCASSVASGQVLTFGAGSRLTVL.

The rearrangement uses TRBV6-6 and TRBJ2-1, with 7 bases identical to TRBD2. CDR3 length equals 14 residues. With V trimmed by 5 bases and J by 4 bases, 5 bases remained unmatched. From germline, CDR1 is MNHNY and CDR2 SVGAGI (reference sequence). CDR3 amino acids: CASSEGRVYNEQFF. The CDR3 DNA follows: TGTGCCAGCAGTGAGGGGAGGGTTTACAATGAGCAGTTCTTC.

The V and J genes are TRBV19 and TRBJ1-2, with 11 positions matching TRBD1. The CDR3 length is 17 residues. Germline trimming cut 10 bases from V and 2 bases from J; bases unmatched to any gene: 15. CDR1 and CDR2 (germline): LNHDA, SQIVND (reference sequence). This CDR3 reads CATVPYGGQGENYGYTF. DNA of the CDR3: TGTGCCACCGTACCCTATGGGGGACAGGGGGAAAACTATGGCTACACCTTC.

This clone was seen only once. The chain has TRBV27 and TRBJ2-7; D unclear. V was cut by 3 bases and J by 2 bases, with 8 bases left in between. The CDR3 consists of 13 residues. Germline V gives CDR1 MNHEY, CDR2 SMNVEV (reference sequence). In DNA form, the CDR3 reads TGTGCCAGCAGTTTTTCAGAAACCTACGAGCAGTACTTC. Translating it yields CASSFSETYEQYF.